This T cell receptor beta chain is from a study of blood T cell repertoires in COVID-19. Study context: COVID-19 samples from acute and convalescent phases originated in the United States, Italy and Spain. Sources were T cells, B-cell-depleted T cells, or PBMCs; the material itself was cDNA or gDNA.

Trimming removed 5 bases at V and 5 bases at J, with 10 bases between. The V gene's germline CDR1 is KGHDR and CDR2 SFDVKD. This CDR3 comprises 13 residues. In the source study's methods: Reference gene primer amplification gave nucleated cell count estimates. Data came from immunoSEQ multiplex PCR; TCRdb stores just in-frame clones and leaves some out. V and J calls and clone size are copied from that table; D and trimming were computed from the DNA. Here the sample spans 97,000 or so clones, 65% to 90% being singletons. V and J are TRBV24-1 and TRBJ2-3; tentative D call: TRBD2 (5 bases). Specimen: peripheral blood. The clonotype comes from a man between 70 and 80 years old with active or convalescent COVID-19. The CDR3 nucleotides read TGTGCCACCAGTGGGGCGGGTGAAGATACGCAGTATTTT. Translation: CATSGAGEDTQYF.